These T cell receptor beta chains were read from a single sample in a study of T-cell memory formation after mild COVID-19. TCRdb re-analysed the 5' RACE reads in MiXCR, keeping a single row per CDR3 protein. The table lists under 300,000 distinct CDR3 sequences, roughly a tenth of them singletons, with 20% to 25% in the top ten. The sample consisted of PBMCs or a T cell subset sorted from them (not recorded which). The origin of the receptors is a man between 18 and 29 years old who had mild COVID-19 (a few samples of this study predate the infection). Cell type and time point are not known. Both conserved end residues are part of each CDR3. Fields, in order: V gene, D gene, clone size, J gene, CDR3 DNA, CDR3 protein. A D gene is named only where the DNA matches it firmly. Expanded clones get a size class; other rows say once, few or many, or leave the size out.

v_call: TRBV12-3/TRBV12-4
d_call: NA
clone_size: many
j_call: TRBJ1-1
cdr3_nt: TGTGCCAGCAGTTTATTCCAGACTGAAGCTTTCTTT
cdr3_aa: CASSLFQTEAFF

v_call: TRBV4-1
d_call: NA
clone_size: NA
j_call: TRBJ1-5
cdr3_nt: TGCGCCAGCAGCGAAGGCTCCACTAGCAATCAGCCCCAGCATTTT
cdr3_aa: CASSEGSTSNQPQHF

v_call: TRBV27
d_call: TRBD1
clone_size: few
j_call: TRBJ1-2
cdr3_nt: TGTGCCAGCAGCCGAATTGTGGGACAGGCTTATGGCTACACCTTC
cdr3_aa: CASSRIVGQAYGYTF

v_call: TRBV7-9
d_call: NA
clone_size: few
j_call: TRBJ2-5
cdr3_nt: TGTGCCAGCAGCTTAGAACCCATTAGAAGGGGCCGGAGGGAGACCCAGTACTTC
cdr3_aa: CASSLEPIRRGRRETQYF

v_call: TRBV9
d_call: TRBD2
clone_size: NA
j_call: TRBJ2-3
cdr3_nt: TGTGCCAGCAGCGTTGGGACGGCGGGTCGGCTAGCGGGGGGCCAGTCCACAGATACGCAGTATTTT
cdr3_aa: CASSVGTAGRLAGGQSTDTQYF

v_call: TRBV4-1
d_call: TRBD1
clone_size: NA
j_call: TRBJ2-1
cdr3_nt: TGCGCCAGCAGCCAAGCGGGACAGGGGGCGCATGAGCAGTTCTTC
cdr3_aa: CASSQAGQGAHEQFF

v_call: TRBV7-9
d_call: NA
clone_size: few
j_call: TRBJ1-1
cdr3_nt: TGTGCCAGCAGCTTAAAGACACTGATTACTTTCTTT
cdr3_aa: CASSLKTLITFF

v_call: TRBV20-1
d_call: TRBD2
clone_size: NA
j_call: TRBJ2-1
cdr3_nt: TGCAGTGCTACGACTAGCGGGGGGAAGAGCTCCTACAATGAGCAGTTCTTC
cdr3_aa: CSATTSGGKSSYNEQFF

v_call: TRBV2
d_call: NA
clone_size: many
j_call: TRBJ2-3
cdr3_nt: TGTGCCAGCAGTGCAACTAGGCGTCTGTATTTT
cdr3_aa: CASSATRRLYF

v_call: TRBV6-1
d_call: NA
clone_size: NA
j_call: TRBJ2-1
cdr3_nt: TGTGCCAGCTGGGCGGGGAATGAGCAGTTCTTC
cdr3_aa: CASWAGNEQFF

v_call: TRBV4-2
d_call: NA
clone_size: NA
j_call: TRBJ2-6
cdr3_nt: TGTGCCAGCAGAAGCGAAGGCAGGGTTTTCTCTGGGGCCAACGTCCTGACTTTC
cdr3_aa: CASRSEGRVFSGANVLTF

v_call: TRBV28
d_call: TRBD1
clone_size: few
j_call: TRBJ2-1
cdr3_nt: TGTGCCAGCAGCTCATCGACAGGGGCAAATGAGCAGTTCTTC
cdr3_aa: CASSSSTGANEQFF

v_call: TRBV12-3/TRBV12-4
d_call: NA
clone_size: few
j_call: TRBJ2-1
cdr3_nt: TGTGCCAGCAGTTCCGAACCCGAGTCTACGACCCTCTACAATGAGCAGTTCTTC
cdr3_aa: CASSSEPESTTLYNEQFF

v_call: TRBV6-1
d_call: TRBD1
clone_size: NA
j_call: TRBJ1-5
cdr3_nt: TGTGCCAGCAGTCTCGACGGGACAGGACTTTATCAGCCCCAGCATTTT
cdr3_aa: CASSLDGTGLYQPQHF

v_call: TRBV11-2
d_call: TRBD2
clone_size: NA
j_call: TRBJ2-7
cdr3_nt: TGTGCCAGCAGCTCGAGCCTGGGGGGGGGCTACGAGCAGTACTTC
cdr3_aa: CASSSSLGGGYEQYF

v_call: TRBV7-2
d_call: TRBD1
clone_size: many
j_call: TRBJ2-5
cdr3_nt: TGTGCCAGCAGCTCCAGACAGGGAAAAGAGACCCAGTACTTC
cdr3_aa: CASSSRQGKETQYF

v_call: TRBV6-5
d_call: TRBD1
clone_size: NA
j_call: TRBJ1-4
cdr3_nt: TGTGCCAGCAGCCAACGACAGGGGGGTGAAAAACTGTTTTTT
cdr3_aa: CASSQRQGGEKLFF

v_call: TRBV7-2
d_call: TRBD1
clone_size: few
j_call: TRBJ2-1
cdr3_nt: TGTGCCAGCAGCTTAGCAACAGGGGTGGTTAATGAGCAGTTCTTC
cdr3_aa: CASSLATGVVNEQFF

v_call: TRBV7-3
d_call: NA
clone_size: NA
j_call: TRBJ2-2
cdr3_nt: TGTGCCAGCAGCTTAGTCGCCCTAAGAGGCGCGAACACCGGGGAGCTGTTTTTT
cdr3_aa: CASSLVALRGANTGELFF

v_call: TRBV7-9
d_call: TRBD2
clone_size: few
j_call: TRBJ2-1
cdr3_nt: TGTGCCAGCAGCTTCGTCGATGGGACTAGGCTAGAATATGAGCAGTTCTTC
cdr3_aa: CASSFVDGTRLEYEQFF

v_call: TRBV5-1
d_call: NA
clone_size: many
j_call: TRBJ2-1
cdr3_nt: TGCGCCAGCATGGCTGACTCCTACAATGAGCAGTTCTTC
cdr3_aa: CASMADSYNEQFF

v_call: TRBV18
d_call: NA
clone_size: once
j_call: TRBJ2-7
cdr3_nt: TGTGCCAGCTCAGATCAGGGGTCCAACGAGCAGTACTTC
cdr3_aa: CASSDQGSNEQYF

v_call: TRBV7-9
d_call: NA
clone_size: few
j_call: TRBJ1-4
cdr3_nt: TGTGCCAGCAGCCCAGACAGCGCCAGCCATGAAAAACTGTTTTTT
cdr3_aa: CASSPDSASHEKLFF

v_call: TRBV2
d_call: TRBD1
clone_size: NA
j_call: TRBJ2-1
cdr3_nt: TGTGCCAGGGGACAGGGACGGGCCACTGAGCAGTTCTTC
cdr3_aa: CARGQGRATEQFF

v_call: TRBV4-3
d_call: TRBD1
clone_size: many
j_call: TRBJ1-6
cdr3_nt: TGCGCCAGCAGCCAATTTACAGGGGATTCACCCCTCCACTTT
cdr3_aa: CASSQFTGDSPLHF

v_call: TRBV5-1
d_call: TRBD1
clone_size: NA
j_call: TRBJ1-2
cdr3_nt: TGCGCCAGCAGCTGGGACAGGGACTATGGCTACACCTTC
cdr3_aa: CASSWDRDYGYTF

v_call: TRBV7-2
d_call: TRBD2
clone_size: NA
j_call: TRBJ2-1
cdr3_nt: TGTGCCAGCAGCTCTCTAGGTCGGAGCGGGGAGTACAATGAGCAGTTCTTC
cdr3_aa: CASSSLGRSGEYNEQFF